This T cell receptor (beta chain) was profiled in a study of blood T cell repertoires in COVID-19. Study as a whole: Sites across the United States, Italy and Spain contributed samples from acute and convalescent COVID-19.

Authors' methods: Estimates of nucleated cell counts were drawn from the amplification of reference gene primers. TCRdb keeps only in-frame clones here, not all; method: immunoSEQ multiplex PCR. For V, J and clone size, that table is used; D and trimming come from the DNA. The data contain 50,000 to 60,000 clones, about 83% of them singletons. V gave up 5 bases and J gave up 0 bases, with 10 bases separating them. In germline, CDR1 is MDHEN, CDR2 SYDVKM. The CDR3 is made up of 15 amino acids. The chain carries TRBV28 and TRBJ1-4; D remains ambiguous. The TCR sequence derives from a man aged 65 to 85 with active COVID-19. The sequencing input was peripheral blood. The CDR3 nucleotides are TGTGCCAGCAGTCGCCGGGTTGCAACTAATGAAAAACTGTTTTTT. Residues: CASSRRVATNEKLFF.